The rows below give T cell receptor beta chains drawn from one sample of a study of OX40 agonist ivuxolimab in advanced cancers. Some clones are missing from TCRdb's copy, which holds only in-frame ones; the method was immunoSEQ multiplex PCR. The data contain roughly 73,000 clones, almost 85% of them seen just once; the ten biggest clones take up less than 2.5%. This specimen consisted of CD4+ or CD8+ T cells sorted from blood, obtained in a trial of the OX40 agonist ivuxolimab. Receptors originate from an adult with an advanced solid tumor such as melanoma, head and neck, liver or kidney cancer. Both conserved end residues are part of each CDR3.

TRBV2 | CASSDYQFYTEAFF
TRBV7-2 | CASSLGGQVETQYF
TRBV5-5 | CASSLERTGAWPQHF
TRBV19 | CASTRTGSVGNSPLHF
TRBV4-3 | CASSPQGNNQPQHF
TRBV7-2 | CASRETGERSPLHF
TRBV27 | CASGAPTRLNEQFF
TRBV6-5 | CASSYSRGMGEQFF
TRBV29-1 | CSADRGTDTQYF
TRBV5-1 | CASSTDPGTFNEKLFF
TRBV6-5 | CASRPAGTGNTIYF
TRBV7-9 | CASSKWGQGLAEQYF
TRBV19 | CASSIIGRNYGYTF
TRBV9 | CASSDRLAASTDTQYF
TRBV28 | CASRREFYGYTF
TRBV6-5 | CASGRGLADNNEQFF
TRBV2 | CASSEGGGGAGKLFF
TRBV11-2 | CASSSRGAGYGYTF
TRBV28 | CASNSSPGQGQQYF
TRBV7-3 | CASSPGLGRTDTQYF
TRBV27 | CASSSRTGSTGELFF
TRBV28 | CASSYRTGYSYEQYF
TRBV7-2 | CASSLDVGRALSETQYF
TRBV5-4 | CASSLVTGDNYGYTF
TRBV30 | CACGGQPNSPLHF
TRBV4-1 | CASSTRQGNDQPQHF
TRBV11-2 | CASSLGVSYEQYF
TRBV6-4 | CASRRDSHTEAFF
TRBV18 | CASSPVMSTYEQYF
TRBV7-9 | CAHPIEDRDGYEQFF
TRBV29-1 | CSVGRGTAKNIQYF
TRBV29-1 | CSVGGNYGYTF
TRBV27 | CASSLSRGRASEQYF
TRBV28 | CASSLPPSGSSNEQFF
TRBV5-4 | CASSLSSGSSYEQYF